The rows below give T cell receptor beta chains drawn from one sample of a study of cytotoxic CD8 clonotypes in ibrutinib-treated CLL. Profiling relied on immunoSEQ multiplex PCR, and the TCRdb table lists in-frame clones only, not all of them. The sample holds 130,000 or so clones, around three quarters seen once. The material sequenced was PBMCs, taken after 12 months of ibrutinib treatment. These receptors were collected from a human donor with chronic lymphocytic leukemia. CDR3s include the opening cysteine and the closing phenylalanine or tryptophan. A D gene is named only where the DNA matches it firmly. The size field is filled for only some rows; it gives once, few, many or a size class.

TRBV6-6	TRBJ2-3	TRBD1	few	CASRGQGRDTQYF	TGTGCCAGCAGGGGACAGGGGAGAGATACGCAGTATTTT
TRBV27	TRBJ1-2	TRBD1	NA	CASSTNRGNYGYTF	TGTGCCAGCAGTACGAACAGGGGAAACTATGGCTACACCTTC
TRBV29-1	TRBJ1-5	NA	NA	CSVALGVGNQPQHF	TGCAGCGTTGCTCTGGGGGTAGGCAATCAGCCCCAGCATTTT
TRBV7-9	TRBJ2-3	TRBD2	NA	CASSFGLASTDTQYF	TGTGCCAGCAGCTTCGGACTAGCGAGCACAGATACGCAGTATTTT
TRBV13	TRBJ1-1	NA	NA	CASTMGSTEAFF	TGTGCCAGCACCATGGGTAGCACTGAAGCTTTCTTT
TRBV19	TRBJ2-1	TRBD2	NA	CASRPKWLAAYNEQFF	TGTGCCAGTAGACCAAAGTGGCTAGCGGCATACAATGAGCAGTTCTTC
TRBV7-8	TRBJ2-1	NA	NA	CASRYDGTNNEQFF	TGTGCCAGCAGGTACGACGGGACGAACAATGAGCAGTTCTTC
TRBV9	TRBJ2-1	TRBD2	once	CASSLPSGSSYNEQFF	TGTGCCAGCAGCTTACCCAGCGGGAGCTCCTACAATGAGCAGTTCTTC
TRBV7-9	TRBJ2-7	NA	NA	CASSRASYEQYF	TGTGCCAGCAGCCGGGCTTCCTACGAGCAGTACTTC
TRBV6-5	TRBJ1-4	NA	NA	CASSPEIGTNEKLFF	TGTGCCAGCAGCCCCGAGATTGGGACTAATGAAAAACTGTTTTTT
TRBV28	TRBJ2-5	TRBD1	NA	CASSWGQGIYGQYF	TGTGCCAGCAGTTGGGGACAGGGGATTTACGGGCAGTACTTC
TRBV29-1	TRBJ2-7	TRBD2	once	CSVEAGGSYEQYF	TGCAGCGTTGAAGCGGGAGGCTCCTACGAGCAGTACTTC
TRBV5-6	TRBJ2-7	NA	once	CASSWEQGIYEQYF	TGTGCCAGCAGCTGGGAGCAGGGCATCTACGAGCAGTACTTC
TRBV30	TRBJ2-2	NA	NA	CAWAGQSTGELFF	TGTGCCTGGGCGGGACAGTCCACCGGGGAGCTGTTTTTT
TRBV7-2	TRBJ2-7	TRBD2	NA	CASSRLAGGGEQYF	TGTGCCAGCAGCAGGCTAGCGGGAGGGGGCGAGCAGTACTTC
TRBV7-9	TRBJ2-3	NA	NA	CASIPRGLAMVGTQYF	TGTGCCAGCATCCCCCGGGGCCTAGCGATGGTGGGTACGCAGTATTTT
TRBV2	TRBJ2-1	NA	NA	CASTGTANNEQFF	TGTGCCAGCACAGGGACTGCAAACAATGAGCAGTTCTTC
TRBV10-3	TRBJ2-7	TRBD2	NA	CAISGGGTGYEQYF	TGTGCCATCAGTGGGGGAGGGACGGGGTACGAGCAGTACTTC
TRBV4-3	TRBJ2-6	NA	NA	CASSQEAGTVISGANVLTF	TGCGCCAGCAGCCAAGAAGCCGGGACGGTAATATCTGGGGCCAACGTCCTGACTTTC
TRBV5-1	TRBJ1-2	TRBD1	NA	CASSLSTGEDGYTF	TGCGCCAGCAGCTTGTCTACAGGGGAAGATGGCTACACCTTC
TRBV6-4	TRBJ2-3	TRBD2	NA	CASSDSAGGPTDTQYF	TGTGCCAGCAGTGACTCGGCGGGGGGGCCCACAGATACGCAGTATTTT
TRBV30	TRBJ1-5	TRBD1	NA	CAWTGTGLLGGQPQHF	TGTGCCTGGACCGGGACAGGCCTCCTGGGGGGTCAGCCCCAGCATTTT
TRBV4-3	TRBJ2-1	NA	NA	CASSHGRTNEQFF	TGCGCCAGCAGCCACGGTAGAACGAATGAGCAGTTCTTC
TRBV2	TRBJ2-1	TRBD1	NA	CASNSDEQGREQFF	TGTGCCAGCAATTCGGACGAACAGGGGCGTGAGCAGTTCTTC
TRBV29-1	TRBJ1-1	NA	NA	CSVVRGNTEAFF	TGCAGCGTTGTCCGAGGGAACACTGAAGCTTTCTTT
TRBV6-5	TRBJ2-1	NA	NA	CASSSNTDVGNEQFF	TGTGCCAGCAGCTCTAACACGGACGTGGGGAATGAGCAGTTCTTC
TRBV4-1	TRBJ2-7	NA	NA	CASSQVSFPNEQYF	TGCGCCAGCAGCCAAGTATCGTTCCCAAACGAGCAGTACTTC
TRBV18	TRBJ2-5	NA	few	CASSPNQAPPETQYF	TGTGCCAGCTCACCAAACCAGGCACCGCCAGAGACCCAGTACTTC
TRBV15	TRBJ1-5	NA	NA	CATQSTGHHSNQPQHF	TGTGCCACCCAATCGACCGGACACCATAGCAATCAGCCCCAGCATTTT
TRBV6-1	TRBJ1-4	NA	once	CASKLAGGILFF	TGTGCCAGCAAACTGGCCGGGGGTATCCTGTTTTTT
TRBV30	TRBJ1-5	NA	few	CAWSRVYSNQPQHF	TGTGCCTGGAGTAGAGTTTATAGCAATCAGCCCCAGCATTTT
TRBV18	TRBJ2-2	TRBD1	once	CASSPLGTGANTGELFF	TGTGCCAGCTCACCCCTTGGGACAGGAGCGAACACCGGGGAGCTGTTTTTT
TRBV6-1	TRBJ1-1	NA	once	CASSTSPQGNTEAFF	TGTGCCAGCAGTACCTCCCCGCAGGGGAACACTGAAGCTTTCTTT
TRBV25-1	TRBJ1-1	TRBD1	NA	CASSESFGTANTEAFF	TGTGCCAGCAGTGAAAGCTTTGGGACAGCGAACACTGAAGCTTTCTTT
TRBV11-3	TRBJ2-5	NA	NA	CASSLDRGAETQYF	TGTGCCAGCAGCTTAGATCGGGGTGCAGAGACCCAGTACTTC
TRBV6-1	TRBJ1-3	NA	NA	CASSETALPSPIYF	TGTGCCAGCAGTGAGACGGCTCTGCCGAGCCCCATATATTTT
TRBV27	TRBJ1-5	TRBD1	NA	CASSPDRTGGQPQHF	TGTGCCAGCAGCCCTGACCGGACAGGAGGCCAGCCCCAGCATTTT
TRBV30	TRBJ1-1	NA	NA	CAWIGGNTEAFF	TGTGCCTGGATCGGCGGCAACACTGAAGCTTTCTTT
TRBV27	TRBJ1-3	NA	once	CASSPSQVSSGNTIYF	TGTGCCAGCAGTCCCTCACAGGTATCATCTGGAAACACCATATATTTT
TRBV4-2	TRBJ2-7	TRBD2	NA	CASSLKPGLAYEQYF	TGTGCCAGCAGCTTAAAACCGGGACTAGCGTACGAGCAGTACTTC
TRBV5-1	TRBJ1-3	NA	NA	CASSSGGTPSGNTIYF	TGCGCCAGCTCCAGTGGGGGCACCCCCTCTGGAAACACCATATATTTT
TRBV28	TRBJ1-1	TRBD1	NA	CASSSGQGVSTAEAFF	TGTGCCAGCAGTTCGGGACAGGGTGTATCTACAGCTGAAGCTTTCTTT
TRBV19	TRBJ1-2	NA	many	CASSPNREDYGYTF	TGTGCCAGTAGTCCTAACAGGGAGGACTATGGCTACACCTTC
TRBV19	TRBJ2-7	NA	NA	CASSIGPTPYEQYF	TGTGCCAGTAGTATTGGTCCTACCCCCTACGAGCAGTACTTC
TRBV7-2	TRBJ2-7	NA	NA	CASSVNRVRVYEQYF	TGTGCCAGCAGCGTCAACAGGGTACGGGTATACGAGCAGTACTTC
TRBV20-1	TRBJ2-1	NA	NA	CSASSYNEQFF	TGCAGTGCTTCGAGCTACAATGAGCAGTTCTTC
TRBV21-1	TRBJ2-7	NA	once	CASSKVVVYEQYF	TGTGCCAGCAGCAAAGTGGTTGTCTACGAGCAGTACTTC
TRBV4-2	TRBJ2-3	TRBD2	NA	CASSQVLIPLAARTDTQYF	TGTGCCAGCAGCCAAGTTCTAATTCCACTAGCGGCTCGCACAGATACGCAGTATTTT
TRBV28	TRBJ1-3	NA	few	CASQQGLAGNTIYF	TGTGCCAGTCAACAGGGTCTCGCTGGAAACACCATATATTTT
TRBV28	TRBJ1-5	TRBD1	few	CASRSTGGNQPQHF	TGTGCCAGCAGGAGTACAGGGGGAAATCAGCCCCAGCATTTT